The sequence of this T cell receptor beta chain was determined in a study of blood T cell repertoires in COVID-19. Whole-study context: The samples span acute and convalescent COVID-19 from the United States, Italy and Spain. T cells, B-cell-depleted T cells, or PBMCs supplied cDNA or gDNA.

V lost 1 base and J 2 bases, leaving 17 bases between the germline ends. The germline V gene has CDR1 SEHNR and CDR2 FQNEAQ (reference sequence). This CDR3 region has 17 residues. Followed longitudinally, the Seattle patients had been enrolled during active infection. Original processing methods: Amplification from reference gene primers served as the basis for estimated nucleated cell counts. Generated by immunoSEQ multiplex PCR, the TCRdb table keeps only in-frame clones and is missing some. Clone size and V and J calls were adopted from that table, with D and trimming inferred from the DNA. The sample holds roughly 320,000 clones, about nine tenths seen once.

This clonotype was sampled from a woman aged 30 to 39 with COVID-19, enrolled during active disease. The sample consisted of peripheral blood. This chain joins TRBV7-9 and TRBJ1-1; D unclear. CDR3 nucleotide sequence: TGTGCCAGCAGCTTAGTTTATGTGCGGGAAGAAAACACTGAAGCTTTCTTT. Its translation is CASSLVYVREENTEAFF.